This is a list of T cell receptor beta chains from one sample in a study of T-cell reconstitution after alpha-beta-depleted transplantation in children. MiXCR was run by TCRdb on the PCR reads, yielding one entry per CDR3 protein. This sample has around 230,000 distinct CDR3 sequences, with about 15% found just once. Sequencing was performed on PBMCs, mostly from graft donor cells, taken 360 days after TCRalphabeta/CD19-depleted stem cell transplant. The source of these receptors is a male patient aged 2 to 10 who had a stem cell transplant for acute lymphoblastic leukemia, so the T cells may come from the graft donor. The conserved cysteine and the conserved F or W are not part of the CDR3 here. Fields, in order: V gene, CDR3 length, CDR3 protein.

TRBV4-3	17	ASSQGPGQGGTGANVLT
TRBV7-2	11	ASSWLPWHAQY
TRBV5-4	13	ASSTGTADTDTQY
TRBV15	9	ATRLWETQY
TRBV12-3/TRBV12-4	13	ASSSRTGGRNEQF
TRBV4-2	16	ASSQDLDGMGSYNEQF
TRBV4-3	12	ASSQFGTLYGYT
TRBV12-3/TRBV12-4	11	ASSLGQGEKLF
TRBV2	16	ASSEFVSGVRAYNEQF
TRBV7-2	15	ASSFKEGRSVYEKLF
TRBV3-1	12	ASSQDTGANGYT
TRBV10-3	13	AISEPDRFGYEQY
TRBV15	16	ATSRDSPTGTDHSPLH
TRBV15	11	ATSRGGTGELF
TRBV12-3/TRBV12-4	14	ASSDGQGTTYYGYT
TRBV2	14	ASSPPGTRLQETQY
TRBV7-2	14	ASSLRGPGLASEQY
TRBV20-1	13	SAFPWEGSGNTIY
TRBV6-5	14	ASSYDRGPSSYEQY
TRBV2	14	ASRELERGGYNEQF
TRBV27	11	ASSLAQRETQY
TRBV5-6	12	ASRETGPTYEQY
TRBV29-1	11	SVGFSVSTEAF
TRBV20-1	10	SARTGTDTQY
TRBV11-2	13	ASSLDIAEQETQY
TRBV12-3/TRBV12-4	12	ASSLTPMEETQY
TRBV28	14	ASIRRGGSGANVLT
TRBV4-3	14	ASSQKSPGGGNTQY
TRBV28	15	ASSFSASGGLQNEQF
TRBV6-6	10	ASSYGTGELF
TRBV11-2	16	ASSRSSTSAMVTDTQY
TRBV4-3	16	ASSQDVRTASSYNEQF
TRBV20-1	10	SASRGGETQY
TRBV2	12	ASRGRGPYYEQY
TRBV2	15	ASSDKRGAANTGELF
TRBV18	11	ASGGQPLDEQF
TRBV10-3	9	ATRQPNEQF
TRBV2	17	ASSVPRVSGGKRRTEAF
TRBV12-3/TRBV12-4	12	ASSLVQLNTEAF
TRBV10-3	12	AISGGQVSYEQY
TRBV11-1	16	ASSPPRDPGDPYNEQF
TRBV5-1	13	ASSLAGAGFSGYT
TRBV7-2	13	ASSFDRAPQETQY
TRBV5-4	13	ASSLEQSSYNEQF
TRBV6-4	13	ASSLESSSTDTQY
TRBV30	15	AWGRGLADPSYNEQF
TRBV10-3	11	AISPGIGHIQY
TRBV19	12	ASSIPAALGEAF
TRBV27	11	ASSFTYYNEQF
TRBV28	10	ASSVPGREQY
TRBV7-2	12	ASSPGTGPEKLF
TRBV12-3/TRBV12-4	11	ASRGQSNQPQH
TRBV20-1	12	SAGGGFGTDTQY
TRBV20-1	13	SARDPLAAYNEQF
TRBV5-1	15	ASSWGTATSGANVLT